This T cell receptor beta chain was retrieved from a study of shared clonotypes between healthy human individuals (dated by TCRdb to about 2020). Study-level background: A few men and two women, aged 18 to 49 years, made up the cohort. For each donor, three plates each were used for CD4 naive and CD4 memory, two plates were used for CD8 naive, and one plate was used for CD8 memory. Per donor, leukapheresis produced somewhere between about 0.9 and 10 billion PBMCs. Blood TCR repertoires of roughly five healthy adults were deeply sequenced to estimate repertoire size and the extent of clonotype sharing between individuals. To increase sequencing depth and limit assay-specific biases, TCR repertoire library preparation and sequencing were carried out by different laboratories using diverse techniques.

Concerning this clone: Its antigen is not yet known. No qualities accompany the bases; no much larger clone lies one base away.

Using the deep immunoSEQ assay, TCR CDR3 regions were amplified from genomic DNA by multiplex PCR. For each cell subset, the extracted genomic DNA was distributed evenly across all wells of several immunoSEQ 96-well plates, and each plate served as one replicate. Each replicate PCR for sorted subsets received approximately 200 ng genomic DNA, equal to 28,000 or so T cell genomes. Purified libraries were quantified with a Qubit 3.0 fluorometer, sized on a Bioanalyzer 2100, and re-quantified with the KAPA Library Quantification kit. Every immunoSEQ 96-well plate was sequenced on a separate single-read 150-cycle Illumina NextSeq 550 flow cell. The paper's processing steps were these. The immunoSEQ output contained only junctional sequences without quality scores, so filtering could not match that applied to full-length reads. To assign V/J genes and CDR3, sequences were annotated using PyIR, a Python wrapper for IgBLAST v1.9, with IMGT germline references. Any read was removed if the V/J assignment was weak (E-value above 1e-6), the CDR3 was missing, or the read contained stop codons, out-of-frame junctions, or ambiguous translated residues. V3J clonotypes were defined as sequences sharing an identical inferred V gene, J gene, and CDR3 amino acid sequence. Percentage overlap between repertoires was computed as shared unique clonotypes divided by the size of the smaller repertoire. Repertoire richness was assessed with RTK rarefaction, the Chao1 estimator, and Recon v2.1 estimates of unobserved clonotypes. Generation probabilities were computed with OLGA for all TCRbeta clonotypes obtained by the gDNA method from a handful of donors. TCRdb provides this immuneACCESS table in a form limited to in-frame rearrangements. Some clones are lacking; in checked studies, under half of them reflect an unresolved V gene, and why the rest are absent is not known. That table is the source of V, J and clone size, and D and trimming were worked out from the DNA. Within this sample are 230,000 or so clones, with over 50% of them counted one time only. The top ten constitute approximately 10% of the sample.

Study-wide findings and limitations: Rarefaction of sorted-subset datasets indicated incomplete sequencing despite the large sequencing depth. Sampling was restricted to blood, and TCR repertoires in tissues likely differ from the TCR repertoires found in blood. Compared with non-shared clonotypes, clonotypes shared by all four sorted-subset donors had higher generation probabilities. Pairwise subsampling indicated that sequencing depth was expected to affect the degree of clonotype sharing among donors. Estimated clonotype richness was generally larger for naive than for memory subsets. When a handful of donors were compared, the shared fraction of clonotypes was 5% to 6.5% for naive CD4, more than 3% for naive CD8, more than 2% for memory CD4, and approximately 0.4% for memory CD8. The genetic and exposure-history diversity represented was limited by the small number of donors.

From its cysteine to its phenylalanine, the CDR3 spans 14 amino acids. Only the CDR3 DNA stays, 42 bases, in frame from base 1. V was cut back by 5 bases and J by 0 bases, leaving a gap of 8 bases between them. The germline V gene (reference sequence) specifies SEHNR as CDR1 and FQNEAQ as CDR2. The donors were healthy, HIV-negative adults with no recently reported acute infections or vaccinations. All donors were Caucasian adults living in Nashville, Tennessee, USA. Magnetic negative selection was used to enrich CD4+ T cells, after which naive cells were positively selected on CD45RA and the negative fraction became the memory subset. Blood was obtained by leukapheresis, after which PBMCs were separated by Ficoll-Histopaque density gradient centrifugation and cryopreserved in liquid nitrogen vapor phase. Analytical flow cytometry was used to check the purity and quantity of every magnetically sorted T cell population. Genomic DNA was isolated from each sorted fraction and quantified by UV absorbance on a Nanodrop 2000c.

The material sequenced was memory CD4+ T cells sorted from blood. Reading the label with the study, this specimen's cell subset or site is: CD45RA-negative fraction. This chain is built from TRBV7-9 and TRBJ1-5; too little of a D gene remains to name it. The origin of this receptor is a man aged 25 to 40 in good health. The CDR3 reads CASSASYSNQPQHF. Read as DNA, the sequence is TGTGCCAGCAGCGCCAGTTATAGCAATCAGCCCCAGCATTTT.